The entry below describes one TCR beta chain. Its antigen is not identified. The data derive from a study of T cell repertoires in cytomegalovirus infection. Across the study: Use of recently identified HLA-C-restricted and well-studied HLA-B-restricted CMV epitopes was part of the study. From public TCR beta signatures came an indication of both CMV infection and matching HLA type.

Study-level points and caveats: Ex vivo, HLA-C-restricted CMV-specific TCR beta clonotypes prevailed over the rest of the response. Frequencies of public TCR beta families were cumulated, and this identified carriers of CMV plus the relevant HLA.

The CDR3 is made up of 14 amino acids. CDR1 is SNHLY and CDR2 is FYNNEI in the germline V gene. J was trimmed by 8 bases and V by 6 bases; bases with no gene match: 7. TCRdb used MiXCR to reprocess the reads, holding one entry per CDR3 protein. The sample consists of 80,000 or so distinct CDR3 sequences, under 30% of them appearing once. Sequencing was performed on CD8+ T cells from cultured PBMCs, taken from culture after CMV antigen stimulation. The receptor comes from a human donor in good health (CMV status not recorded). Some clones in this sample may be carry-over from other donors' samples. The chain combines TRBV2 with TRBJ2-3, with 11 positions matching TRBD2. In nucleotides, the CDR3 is TGTGCCAGCAGACTTAGCGGGGGGGCTCGTACGCAGTATTTT. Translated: CASRLSGGARTQYF.